The 24 T cell receptor beta chains reported below all come from one sample, sequenced in a study of shared clonotypes between healthy human individuals. Naive CD8 cells lacked CD45RO and underwent positive selection for CCR7, leaving out terminally differentiated effector memory CD45RA+ cells. Using immunoSEQ multiplex PCR, the repertoire was profiled, and TCRdb retains in-frame clones only, with some absent. The sample comprises under 2,000,000 clones, roughly 94% of which are singletons, and 1% to 1.5% rests with the top ten. The sequencing input was naive CD8+ T cells sorted from blood. The receptors here all came from a young man in good health.

The J gene is TRBJ1-4, the V gene TRBV6-1; no reliable D call. This CDR3 contains 17 residues. V shed 3 bases and J shed 11 bases, with 25 bases lying between them. Germline CDR1 MNHNS, CDR2 SASEGT. CDR3 nucleotide sequence: TGTGCCAGCAGTGACAAAAGGGTAGAAGGGTTGGGTTGGAAACTGTTTTTT. Translated: CASSDKRVEGLGWKLFF.

The V call is TRBV5-6, the J call TRBJ2-7, with 8 bases fitting TRBD2. Germline CDR1 SGHDT, CDR2 YYEEEE. CDR3 length: 12 residues. With V trimmed by 4 bases and J by 6 bases, 3 bases remained unmatched. In nucleotides, the CDR3 is TGTGCCAGCAGCCGCGGGGGGCGCGAGCAGTACTTC. The encoded protein is CASSRGGREQYF.

The V and J genes are TRBV13 and TRBJ2-7, with 10 bases aligning to TRBD2. The CDR3 consists of 23 residues. The germline V gene has CDR1 PRHDT and CDR2 FYEKMQ (reference sequence). V lost 5 bases and J lost 2; bases outside the gene matches: 30. CDR3 in amino acids: CASSPRPGAGGAIPLNITYEQYF. The CDR3 DNA follows: TGTGCCAGCAGCCCCCGCCCGGGAGCGGGAGGGGCAATCCCGCTTAATATCACCTACGAGCAGTACTTC.

The chain uses TRBV27 and TRBJ1-2, with 9 bases that match TRBD1. V lost 5 bases to trimming and J lost 4 bases; unmatched junction nucleotides: 5. Germline CDR1 MNHEY, CDR2 SMNVEV (reference sequence). The CDR3 consists of 14 residues. The CDR3 nucleotides are TGTGCCAGCAGTCAACGGGACAGGGTCTATGGCTACACCTTC. It yields the protein CASSQRDRVYGYTF.

A few counts support this clone. The sample holds other DNA sequences that translate to the same CDR3. The J gene is TRBJ2-7, the V gene TRBV7-6; possibly TRBD1 or TRBD2 for D (7 bases each). Per the germline V gene, CDR1 is SGHVS and CDR2 is FNYEAQ. V gave up 5 bases and J gave up 6 bases, with 11 bases separating them. The CDR3 sequence is 12 residues long. The CDR3 spells CASSPGGAEQYF. The DNA of the CDR3 is TGTGCCAGCAGCCCAGGGGGGGCCGAGCAGTACTTC. Combining the CDR3 with reference TRBV7-6 and TRBJ2-7 gives the whole variable domain GAGVSQSPRYKVTKRGQDVALRCDPISGHVSLYWYRQALGQGPEFLTYFNYEAQQDKSGLPNDRFSAERPEGSISTLTIQRTEQRDSAMYRCASSPGGAEQYFGPGTRLTVT.

J is TRBJ1-2 and V is TRBV9, with D unresolved. The CDR3 sequence is 15 residues long. Germline V gene lookup returns CDR1 SGDLS and CDR2 YYNGEE. V lost 7 bases and J lost 6, with 22 bases in between. CDR3 DNA sequence: TGTGCCAGCTCCCCCCCTTCAGGAGAGAATAATGGCTACACCTTC. Amino acid sequence: CASSPPSGENNGYTF.

The chain is built from TRBV6-5 and TRBJ1-6, with D perhaps TRBD1 (6 bases). The CDR3 length is 14 residues. Trimming left V 5 bases short and J 8 bases short, with 13 bases between. Germline V lookup: CDR1 MNHEY, CDR2 SVGAGI. The CDR3 DNA reads TGTGCCAGCAGTCTACAGGGTGGCGATTCACCCCTCCACTTT. Translation: CASSLQGGDSPLHF.

This chain uses TRBV30 with TRBJ2-3; 12 bases are shared with TRBD2. Germline CDR1 GTSNPN, CDR2 SVGIG (reference sequence). V shed 1 base, J shed 6 bases, and the junction held 8 bases outside the gene matches. CDR3 length: 16 residues. This chain's CDR3 is CAWSGGLAGFTDTQYF. The CDR3, as DNA: TGTGCCTGGAGTGGGGGACTAGCGGGTTTCACGGATACGCAGTATTTT.

The CDR3 sequence is CASSVPGSNNEQFF. In nucleotides, the CDR3 is TGTGCCAGCTCAGTACCGGGGTCTAACAATGAGCAGTTCTTC. The gene calls are TRBV18 and TRBJ2-1; maybe TRBD2 (5 bases). Germline V gives CDR1 KGHSH, CDR2 LQKENI. V was pared by 5 bases and J by 5 bases, with 13 bases between. CDR3 length: 14 residues.

The sample holds a few counts of this clone. The V call is TRBV27, the J call TRBJ1-5; D is undetermined. The germline V gene has CDR1 MNHEY and CDR2 SMNVEV (reference sequence). Deletions cut 6 bases from V and 1 base from J, with 10 bases between. This CDR3 contains 14 residues. CDR3 sequence: CASSKVTSNQPQHF. For the CDR3, the DNA is TGTGCCAGCAGCAAGGTGACCAGCAATCAGCCCCAGCATTTT.

The chain carries TRBV6-5 and TRBJ1-1, with 7 bases lining up with TRBD1. This CDR3 contains 16 residues. The ends lost 2 bases at V and 0 bases at J; junction bases unmatched: 6. Germline loops: CDR1 MNHEY, CDR2 SVGAGI. The CDR3: CASSYPGQHMNTEAFF. The CDR3 coding sequence is TGTGCCAGCAGTTACCCGGGACAGCATATGAACACTGAAGCTTTCTTT.

V gene TRBV9 combines with J gene TRBJ2-7, with TRBD2 matching over 8 bases. Germline trimming cut 3 bases from V and 6 bases from J; bases unmatched to any gene: 11. This CDR3 has 15 residues. Germline CDR1 SGDLS, CDR2 YYNGEE. The CDR3 is CASSGSGTPPGEQYF. In DNA, the CDR3 is TGTGCCAGCAGCGGTAGCGGGACCCCTCCGGGCGAGCAGTACTTC.

V gene TRBV15 combines with J gene TRBJ2-5, with 8 bases aligning to TRBD2. V shed 7 bases and J 1 base; nucleotides not matched to a gene: 5. Germline values: CDR1 LNHNV, CDR2 YYDKDF (reference sequence). The CDR3 has 14 residues. CDR3 sequence (DNA): TGTGCCACCAAAAATAGCGGGGCCCAAGAGACCCAGTACTTC. Encoded protein: CATKNSGAQETQYF.

This chain uses TRBV5-1 with TRBJ1-4; the D gene is possibly TRBD1 (5 bases). The CDR3 is made up of 14 amino acids. Germline CDR1 and CDR2: SGHRS and YFSETQ. V was trimmed by 8 bases and J by 5 bases, leaving 16 bases between them. CDR3 coding DNA: TGCGCCAGTGGCCCGGCGGGGGGAAATGAAAAACTGTTTTTT. Translating gives CASGPAGGNEKLFF.

The chain recombines TRBV5-1 with TRBJ2-7, with 14 bases aligning to TRBD2. The CDR3 is 14 amino acids. With 8 bases clipped from V and 7 bases from J, the junction kept 8 bases outside the gene matches. In germline, CDR1 is SGHRS, CDR2 YFSETQ. CDR3 protein: CARRLAGGRQEQYF. The CDR3 nucleotides read TGCGCCAGGAGACTAGCGGGAGGGCGTCAAGAGCAGTACTTC.

The rearrangement uses TRBV6-5 and TRBJ2-7; TRBD1 aligns across 7 bases. This CDR3 region has 13 residues. Trimming at V came to 5 bases and at J to 1 base, leaving 2 bases not matched to a gene. Germline CDR1 MNHEY, CDR2 SVGAGI. The CDR3 DNA reads TGTGCCAGCAGTACGACAGGGTCCTACGAGCAGTACTTC. The encoded protein is CASSTTGSYEQYF.

CDR3 protein: CASSLGREGLDGETQYF. CDR3 DNA sequence: TGTGCCAGCAGCTTAGGGCGGGAGGGCCTAGACGGAGAGACCCAGTACTTC. The J gene is TRBJ2-5, the V gene TRBV7-9, with 9 bases matching TRBD2. Germline loops: CDR1 SEHNR, CDR2 FQNEAQ (reference sequence). The CDR3 loop spans 17 amino acids. The ends lost 1 base at V and 4 bases at J; junction bases unmatched: 10. The complete variable domain, with remaining parts taken from reference TRBV7-9 and TRBJ2-5, reads DTGVSQNPRHKITKRGQNVTFRCDPISEHNRLYWYRQTLGQGPEFLTYFQNEAQLEKSRLLSDRFSAERPKGSFSTLEIQRTEQGDSAMYLCASSLGREGLDGETQYFGPGTRLLVL.

The chain employs TRBV6-5 and TRBJ1-5, with D maybe TRBD1 (6 bases). This CDR3 is 14 amino acids long. In germline, CDR1 is MNHEY, CDR2 SVGAGI. V was trimmed by 6 bases and J by 5 bases, leaving 14 bases between them. CDR3: CASSLQGGDQPQHF. The CDR3 DNA sequence: TGTGCCAGCAGCTTACAGGGTGGGGATCAGCCCCAGCATTTT.

This sequence joins TRBV11-3 and TRBJ2-7; tentative D call: TRBD1 (5 bases). Trimming pared 2 bases from V and 6 bases from J, leaving 11 bases between. The CDR3 loop spans 13 amino acids. Germline CDR1 SGHNT, CDR2 YENEEA. Here the CDR3 reads CASSLWQGSEQYF. The CDR3 nucleotides are TGTGCCAGCAGCTTATGGCAGGGAAGCGAGCAGTACTTC.

With regard to this clone: In the same sample, other DNA sequences code for this CDR3. The CDR3 here is CASSYVAGAYEQYF. The DNA of the CDR3 is TGTGCCAGCAGTTACGTGGCAGGAGCCTACGAGCAGTACTTC. This chain connects TRBV6-5 to TRBJ2-7, with D hard to call. Trimming removed 2 bases at V and 2 bases at J, with 10 bases between. This CDR3 region has 14 residues. Germline V gene lookup returns CDR1 MNHEY and CDR2 SVGAGI.

The chain combines TRBV19 with TRBJ1-1, with 7 bases identical to TRBD1. This CDR3 has 14 amino acids. The trim removed 3 bases at V and 3 bases at J, leaving 4 bases unmatched. Germline V gene data show CDR1 as LNHDA and CDR2 as SQIVND (reference sequence). CDR3 DNA sequence: TGTGCCAGTAGTATCGCAGGGGGAGACACTGAAGCTTTCTTT. Translating gives CASSIAGGDTEAFF. The whole variable domain, filled in from reference TRBV19 and TRBJ1-1, reads DGGITQSPKYLFRKEGQNVTLSCEQNLNHDAMYWYRQDPGQGLRLIYYSQIVNDFQKGDIAEGYSVSREKKESFPLTVTSAQKNPTAFYLCASSIAGGDTEAFFGQGTRLTVV.

V gene TRBV7-9 combines with J gene TRBJ1-2, with D tentatively TRBD1 (5 bases). Trimming removed 4 bases from V and 8 bases from J, with 17 bases in between. The CDR3 extends over 14 amino acids. Germline assignment: CDR1 SEHNR and CDR2 FQNEAQ (reference sequence). The CDR3 reads CASSYGTDLRGYTF. The CDR3 nucleotides read TGTGCCAGCAGCTACGGGACCGACCTCCGGGGCTACACCTTC.

V usage is TRBV27 and J usage is TRBJ2-7; 10 bases are a match to TRBD2. The CDR3 totals 16 residues. J gave up 5 bases and V 3 bases, and 10 bases lay outside the gene matches. Germline CDR1 reads MNHEY; CDR2 reads SMNVEV (reference sequence). As DNA, the CDR3 is TGTGCCAGCAGTTTTGTTTCTTGGGGACTAGCGAACGAGCAGTACTTC. Its protein product is CASSFVSWGLANEQYF.

This chain uses TRBV5-1 with TRBJ2-7, with D unclear. The CDR3 consists of 11 residues. In germline, CDR1 is SGHRS, CDR2 YFSETQ. Trimming shortened V by 2 bases and J by 3 bases, and 3 bases separated the two germline ends. CDR3 nucleotides: TGCGCCAGCAGCTTTCACTACGAGCAGTACTTC. It codes for CASSFHYEQYF.